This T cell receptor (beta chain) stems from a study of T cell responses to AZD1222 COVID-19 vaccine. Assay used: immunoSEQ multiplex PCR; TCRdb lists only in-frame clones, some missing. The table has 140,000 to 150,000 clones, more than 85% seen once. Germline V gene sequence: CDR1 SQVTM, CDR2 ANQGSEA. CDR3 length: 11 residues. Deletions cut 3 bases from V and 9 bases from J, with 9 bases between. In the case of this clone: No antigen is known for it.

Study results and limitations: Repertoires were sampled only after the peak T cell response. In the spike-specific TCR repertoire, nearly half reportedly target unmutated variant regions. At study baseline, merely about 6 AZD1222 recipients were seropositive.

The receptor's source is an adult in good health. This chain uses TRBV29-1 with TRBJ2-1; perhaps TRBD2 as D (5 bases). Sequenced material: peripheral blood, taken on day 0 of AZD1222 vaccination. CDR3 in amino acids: CSVDSRGEQFF. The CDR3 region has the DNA TGCAGCGTTGATAGTCGGGGTGAGCAGTTCTTC.